This TCR beta chain was retrieved from a study of shared clonotypes between healthy human individuals. The CDR3 is 13 amino acids. V trimming: 9 bases; J trimming: 7 bases; junction bases outside the gene matches: 4. Per germline, CDR1 MNHEY and CDR2 SVGAGI. Concerning this clone itself: This same CDR3 is encoded by further DNA sequences in the sample.

Authors' processing steps: As immunoSEQ supplied junction-only sequences (without quality scores), filtering differed. The protocol was immunoSEQ multiplex PCR, while the TCRdb copy is restricted to in-frame clones and leaves out a portion. V and J calls and clone size are as listed in that table; D and trimming were resolved from the DNA. The profile shows a few million clones, around 90% of them singletons. This TCR derives from a man between 18 and 35 years old in good health. Material for sequencing was naive CD4+ T cells sorted from blood. Subset here: CD45RA+ positively selected. The chain joins TRBV6-5 to TRBJ1-6; TRBD1 agrees at 9 bases. Written as DNA, the CDR3 is TGTGCCAGTAGACAGGGGGGGAATTCACCCCTCCACTTT. It yields the protein CASRQGGNSPLHF.